This TCR beta chain was recorded in a study of beta chain features in type 1 diabetes. Turning to the study itself: Examination spanned around 110,000,000 sorted cells from all samples.

Whole-study findings and limits: Shorter templates might be favored by PCR, equally in patients and controls. For Type 1 diabetes patients, all four CD4+ subsets carried TCRB CDR3s that were moderately but significantly shorter.

The isolated RNA, all of it, was reverse transcribed, so expressed TCRB transcripts were what got sequenced. TCRdb keeps only in-frame clones here, not all; method: immunoSEQ multiplex PCR. The data show about 400,000 clones, 10% to 15% seen once. Comment on this clone: The antigen is unknown.

With V trimmed by 6 bases and J by 5 bases, 1 base remained unmatched. Germline V gives CDR1 MDHEN, CDR2 SYDVKM. The CDR3 is 12 residues long. This chain joins TRBV28 and TRBJ2-5, with TRBD2 matching over 9 bases. The sample consisted of naive CD4+ T cells from blood. The TCR sequence derives from a woman in her late teens or twenties with type 1 diabetes. The CDR3 protein is CASSGLAETQYF. CDR3 DNA sequence: TGTGCCAGCAGCGGACTAGCGGAGACCCAGTACTTC.